This entry lists 20 T cell receptor beta chains sequenced from one sample in a study of T cells after yellow fever vaccination. TCRdb re-called the 5' RACE reads through MiXCR, storing one row per CDR3 protein. Here the sample spans approximately 110,000 distinct CDR3 sequences, more than 6.5% being singletons. Source: CD4+ T cells sorted from PBMCs, taken approximately 11 days after the first yellow fever vaccination. Receptor source: a young man who received the YFV17D yellow fever vaccine.

The V gene is TRBV7-1, the J gene TRBJ2-3; 9 nucleotides align to TRBD1. TRBV7-1 is flagged as an ORF with uncertain function. V shed 3 bases and J 4 bases; nucleotides not matched to a gene: 8. The CDR3 runs 16 residues. Here the CDR3 DNA reads TGTGCCAGCAGCTCGCGGGACAGGGCGGTTTCAGATACGCAGTATTTT. Translating it yields CASSSRDRAVSDTQYF.

There are a few counts of this clonotype. The chain employs TRBV19 and TRBJ2-5; D gene ambiguous. V lost 4 bases to trimming and J lost 5 bases, with 14 bases between them. Looked up from germline, CDR1 is LNHDA and CDR2 is SQIVND (reference sequence). This CDR3 has 14 residues. The CDR3 spells CASSKGSWLETQYF. The CDR3, as DNA: TGTGCCAGTAGTAAGGGCTCCTGGTTGGAGACCCAGTACTTC. Filled out from reference TRBV19 and TRBJ2-5, the complete variable domain reads DGGITQSPKYLFRKEGQNVTLSCEQNLNHDAMYWYRQDPGQGLRLIYYSQIVNDFQKGDIAEGYSVSREKKESFPLTVTSAQKNPTAFYLCASSKGSWLETQYFGPGTRLLVL.

There are a few counts of this clonotype. The chain has TRBV20-1 and TRBJ1-4; no firm D call. CDR1 and CDR2 from the germline V gene are DFQATT and SNEGSKA (reference sequence). The CDR3 totals 15 residues. V lost 0 bases and J 4 bases, leaving 12 bases between the germline ends. The CDR3 is CSARDFSQINEKLFF. DNA of the CDR3: TGCAGTGCTAGAGATTTTAGCCAAATTAATGAAAAACTGTTTTTT.

This clonotype was seen repeatedly, ten times or more. The V gene is TRBV7-6, the J gene TRBJ2-3; possibly TRBD2 for D (7 bases). The CDR3 consists of 16 residues. V dropped 5 bases and J dropped 9 bases, with 24 bases sitting between them. The germline CDR1 and CDR2 sequences are SGHVS and FNYEAQ. CDR3 sequence reads: CASSLGQGGVGGTQYF. The CDR3 bases are TGTGCCAGCAGCCTAGGCCAAGGGGGGGTAGGAGGGACGCAGTATTTT.

This clonotype was picked up many times. This chain links TRBV18 with TRBJ2-7; 11 bases fit TRBD1. Germline loops: CDR1 KGHSH, CDR2 LQKENI. This CDR3 has 15 amino acids. The ends lost 3 bases at V and 1 base at J; junction bases unmatched: 2. CDR3 region: CASSPGQGGSYEQYV. The CDR3 bases are TGTGCCAGCTCACCGGGACAGGGGGGGTCCTACGAGCAGTACGTC.

This clonotype appeared many times. The chain carries TRBV3-1 and TRBJ1-5, with unresolved D. Deletions cut 0 bases from V and 7 bases from J, with 7 bases between. CDR3 length equals 13 residues. Germline loops: CDR1 LGHDT, CDR2 YNNKEL (reference sequence). CDR3 DNA: TGTGCCAGCAGCCAAGACATGATCCAGCCCCAGCATTTT. Translating gives CASSQDMIQPQHF. Filled out from reference TRBV3-1 and TRBJ1-5, the complete variable domain reads DTAVSQTPKYLVTQMGNDKSIKCEQNLGHDTMYWYKQDSKKFLKIMFSYNNKELIINETVPNRFSPKSPDKAHLNLHINSLELGDSAVYFCASSQDMIQPQHFGDGTRLSIL.

Many counts were recorded for this clonotype. The DNA for the CDR3 is TGTGCCAGCACCTTGGGGTCCAGGGGGAGGACAGATACGCAGTATTTT. Residues: CASTLGSRGRTDTQYF. The chain joins TRBV12-3 or TRBV12-4 to TRBJ2-3, with TRBD1 as a possible D gene (7 bases). This CDR3 spans 16 amino acids. V lost 7 bases and J lost 3, with 20 bases in between.

Regarding this clonotype: A much larger clone is a single base away; this may be a read error. The V and J genes are TRBV2 and TRBJ2-5; 10 bases align to TRBD2. Germline V gene sequence: CDR1 SNHLY, CDR2 FYNNEI. The length of the CDR3 is 15 residues. CDR3 residues: CDSSVGERGGQTQYF. CDR3 in DNA: TGTGACAGCAGTGTGGGCGAGCGGGGGGGCCAGACCCAGTACTTC.

This clonotype showed up many times. V gene TRBV5-1 combines with J gene TRBJ2-5; 10 nucleotides match TRBD1. The germline gives CDR1 SGHRS, CDR2 YFSETQ. V lost 4 bases and J lost 5; bases outside the gene matches: 11. The CDR3 is made up of 16 amino acids. In nucleotides, the CDR3 is TGCGCCAGCAGCCCACCGACAGGGGGCTTGGGGGAGACCCAGTACTTC. As protein: CASSPPTGGLGETQYF.

This clonotype was seen a few times. The chain couples TRBV19 to TRBJ1-6, with 8 bases that match TRBD1. The trim removed 6 bases at V and 7 bases at J, leaving 5 bases unmatched. From germline, CDR1 is LNHDA and CDR2 SQIVND (reference sequence). CDR3 length: 14 amino acids. This CDR3 reads CASSRDRKNSPLHF. For the CDR3, the DNA is TGTGCCAGTAGCCGGGACAGGAAAAATTCACCCCTCCACTTT.

The table lists this clonotype with many counts. V and J are TRBV12-3 or TRBV12-4 and TRBJ1-1; the match to TRBD1 covers 7 bases. J gave up 0 bases and V 4 bases, and 5 bases lay outside the gene matches. The CDR3 runs 15 residues. CDR3 in amino acids: CASSSGGLLNTEAFF. The CDR3 DNA sequence: TGTGCCAGCAGTTCAGGGGGACTCCTGAACACTGAAGCTTTCTTT.

The chain combines TRBV5-1 with TRBJ2-1; 12 bases fit TRBD2. V lost 4 bases, J lost 1 base, and 6 bases stayed unmatched. The CDR3 runs to 17 residues. CDR1 and CDR2 (germline): SGHRS, YFSETQ. The CDR3 region is CASSLRLAGESYNEQFF. Written as DNA, the CDR3 is TGCGCCAGCAGCCTGAGACTAGCGGGGGAATCCTACAATGAGCAGTTCTTC. The full variable domain, with the rest looked up from reference TRBV5-1 and TRBJ2-1, is KAGVTQTPRYLIKTRGQQVTLSCSPISGHRSVSWYQQTPGQGLQFLFEYFSETQRNKGNFPGRFSGRQFSNSRSEMNVSTLELGDSALYLCASSLRLAGESYNEQFFGPGTRLTVL.

The CDR3 loop is CAWSASPVLTF. For the CDR3, the DNA is TGTGCCTGGAGTGCGAGCCCGGTCCTGACTTTC. V is TRBV30 and J is TRBJ2-6; D is uncertain. With 1 base removed from V and 13 bases from J, the gap between germline ends came to 8 bases. The CDR3 extends over 11 amino acids. The germline V gene encodes CDR1 GTSNPN and CDR2 SVGIG (reference sequence).

The table lists this clonotype with many counts. The chain joins TRBV7-2 to TRBJ2-7, with D possibly matching TRBD2 (5 bases). V lost 0 bases to trimming and J lost 1 base, with 10 bases between them. CDR3 length equals 15 residues. Per the germline V gene, CDR1 is SGHTA and CDR2 is FQGNSA. CDR3 in amino acids: CASSLAGRGSYEQYV. DNA for the CDR3: TGTGCCAGCAGCTTAGCGGGGAGAGGGTCCTACGAGCAGTACGTC.

This clonotype appeared many times. The V and J genes are TRBV6-1 and TRBJ1-2; D gene ambiguous. V was clipped by 6 bases and J by 0 bases, with 8 bases between them. Germline CDR1 reads MNHNS; CDR2 reads SASEGT. The CDR3 has 13 amino acids. For the CDR3, the DNA is TGTGCCAGCAGGCGTCAGACTAACTATGGCTACACCTTC. Amino acid sequence: CASRRQTNYGYTF.

This clonotype was seen many times. The chain links TRBV10-3 to TRBJ2-5, with a tentative D call TRBD1 (5 bases). The CDR3 is 15 amino acids. Trimming shortened V by 0 bases and J by 0 bases, and 8 bases separated the two germline ends. Germline CDR1 ENHRY, CDR2 SYGVKD. In DNA form, the CDR3 reads TGTGCCATCAGTGAGTCTCAGACAGACCAAGAGACCCAGTACTTC. This translates into CAISESQTDQETQYF.

This clonotype was counted ten times or more. The V gene is TRBV7-9, the J gene TRBJ1-2; 10 bases map to TRBD1. The V and J ends lost 0 bases and 8 bases, in that order; junction bases with no gene match: 0. CDR3 length: 13 amino acids. CDR1 SEHNR and CDR2 FQNEAQ come from the germline V gene (reference sequence). CDR3 coding DNA: TGTGCCAGCAGCTTAGCGACAGGGGGCGGCTACACCTTC. Translating it yields CASSLATGGGYTF.

In this sample, this clonotype turned up a few times. This sequence joins TRBV9 and TRBJ2-6; 11 positions agree with TRBD1. The V gene end was trimmed by 7 bases and the J gene end by 4 bases; junction bases not matched to a gene: 4. The germline V gene has CDR1 SGDLS and CDR2 YYNGEE. This CDR3 comprises 15 residues. This CDR3 is CASGQGAGGANVLTF. CDR3 in DNA: TGTGCCAGCGGACAGGGGGCGGGGGGGGCCAACGTCCTGACTTTC.

In this sample, this clonotype turned up many times. V and J are TRBV5-1 and TRBJ2-7, with TRBD1 identical over 9 bases. CDR3 length: 14 residues. Germline loops: CDR1 SGHRS, CDR2 YFSETQ. J was trimmed by 2 bases and V by 4 bases; bases with no gene match: 4. The CDR3 sequence is CASSPTGGPYEQYF. CDR3 in DNA: TGCGCCAGCAGCCCTACAGGGGGCCCCTACGAGCAGTACTTC.

This clonotype was observed many times. J is TRBJ2-7 and V is TRBV29-1, with D perhaps matching TRBD2 (5 bases). The V end was cut by 6 bases, the J end by 2 bases, with 5 bases between. The CDR3 extends over 10 amino acids. Per the germline V gene, CDR1 is SQVTM and CDR2 is ANQGSEA. CDR3 DNA sequence: TGCAGCGTCGGGACCTACGAGCAGTACTTC. This translates into CSVGTYEQYF.